This note documents a single T cell receptor beta chain sequence. Symptom resolution, clearance, or two negative PCRs marked donors in Cohort 3 as recovered. Per the authors' pipeline: Quantification of nucleated cells was approximated via reference gene primer amplification. The protocol was immunoSEQ multiplex PCR, while the TCRdb copy is restricted to in-frame clones and leaves out a portion. From that table come the V and J calls and clone size; the DNA was used to work out D and trimming. The repertoire holds 150,000 to 200,000 clones, around 82% seen once, with around 7.5% in the top ten. CDR1 and CDR2 (germline): LNHDA, SQIVND (reference sequence). J gave up 3 bases and V 9 bases, and 4 bases lay outside the gene matches. This CDR3 spans 14 amino acids. This sample was taken from a study of blood T cell repertoires in COVID-19. About the study: Sites in the United States, Italy and Spain provided acute and convalescent COVID-19 samples. In each case, the material was cDNA or gDNA derived from T cells, B-cell-depleted T cells, or PBMCs.

The receptor was derived from a man between 40 and 49 years old who had recovered from COVID-19. The source material was PBMCs or T cells enriched from blood (not recorded which). The gene calls are TRBV19 and TRBJ1-5; 11 bases are a match to TRBD1. CDR3 bases: TGTGCCAGCCGGGACAGGGGGTCCAATCAGCCCCAGCATTTT. This codes for CASRDRGSNQPQHF.